This entry lists 17 T cell receptor beta chains sequenced from one sample in a study of blood T cell repertoires in COVID-19. Here immunoSEQ multiplex PCR was the method, and the copy in TCRdb shows in-frame clones only, minus some. This sample has some 300,000 clones; roughly 88% occur once, and the top ten carry approximately 7%. Input material: peripheral blood. These receptors originate from a woman in her twenties or thirties who had recovered from COVID-19.

The chain links TRBV5-1 to TRBJ1-1; weak D call: TRBD1 (6 bases). Trimming removed 0 bases at V and 6 bases at J, with 12 bases between. The CDR3 has 14 residues. Germline V gene data show CDR1 as SGHRS and CDR2 as YFSETQ. CDR3 loop: CASSLDRAYSEAFF. The CDR3 nucleotides are TGCGCCAGCAGCTTGGACAGGGCGTATTCTGAAGCTTTCTTT. The full variable domain, with the rest looked up from reference TRBV5-1 and TRBJ1-1, is KAGVTQTPRYLIKTRGQQVTLSCSPISGHRSVSWYQQTPGQGLQFLFEYFSETQRNKGNFPGRFSGRQFSNSRSEMNVSTLELGDSALYLCASSLDRAYSEAFFGQGTRLTVV.

This clone was counted only a few times. This rearrangement joins TRBV7-8 to TRBJ1-1; D gene unclear. The CDR3 covers 17 residues. The V end lost 5 bases, the J end lost 0 bases, and 19 bases lay between the germline ends. Germline V lookup: CDR1 SGHVS, CDR2 FQNEAQ. Written as DNA, the CDR3 is TGTGCCAGCAGCCCCGAGCGTTGGCGAGCAATGAACACTGAAGCTTTCTTT. Its protein is CASSPERWRAMNTEAFF.

The chain links TRBV6-5 to TRBJ1-1, with D hard to call. V lost 7 bases, J lost 1 base, and 10 bases lay in between. The CDR3 spans 13 residues. CDR1 MNHEY and CDR2 SVGAGI come from the germline V gene. The CDR3 DNA reads as TGTGCCAGCACCCCCTGGCAGAACACTGAAGCTTTCTTT. It specifies CASTPWQNTEAFF.

In this sample, this clone turned up once. The chain joins TRBV11-3 to TRBJ1-1; D gene unclear. This CDR3 is built from 14 residues. Germline CDR1 is SGHNT and CDR2 is YENEEA. V lost 0 bases to trimming and J lost 1 base, with 6 bases between them. The CDR3 nucleotides are TGTGCCAGCAGCTTAGATGGAGCGAACACTGAAGCTTTCTTT. Translated: CASSLDGANTEAFF.

This clone was detected only once. This sequence joins TRBV3-1 (or the pseudogene TRBV3-2) and TRBJ1-4; D gene ambiguous. Germline assignment: CDR1 LGHDT and CDR2 YNNKEL (reference sequence). V lost 2 bases, J lost 0 bases, and 7 bases lay in between. The CDR3 totals 15 residues. Here the CDR3 reads CASSQRVSTNEKLFF. As DNA, the CDR3 is TGTGCCAGCAGCCAACGGGTCTCAACTAATGAAAAACTGTTTTTT.

The J gene is TRBJ1-2, the V gene TRBV2; the match to TRBD1 covers 7 bases. V trimming: 3 bases; J trimming: 2 bases; junction bases outside the gene matches: 3. Looked up from germline, CDR1 is SNHLY and CDR2 is FYNNEI. The length of the CDR3 is 14 residues. CDR3 in amino acids: CASSDWGQNYGYTF. The CDR3 DNA reads as TGTGCCAGCAGTGATTGGGGACAGAACTATGGCTACACCTTC.

The chain links TRBV11-2 to TRBJ2-1; D perhaps matches TRBD2 (5 bases). Trimming stripped 1 base from V and 12 bases from J, with 16 bases between. The CDR3 spans 14 residues. From germline, CDR1 is SGHAT and CDR2 FQNNGV. CDR3 sequence: CASSLGVSGSGQFF. CDR3 nucleotide sequence: TGTGCCAGCAGCTTAGGGGTTTCGGGGTCCGGGCAGTTCTTC.

The V call is TRBV19, the J call TRBJ1-6; D gene uncertain. The CDR3 extends over 14 amino acids. V lost 3 bases and J 6 bases, leaving 9 bases between the germline ends. Germline values: CDR1 LNHDA, CDR2 SQIVND (reference sequence). The CDR3 bases are TGTGCCAGTAGTATGCCGCGGGGTAATTCACCCCTCCACTTT. Translated: CASSMPRGNSPLHF.

The chain links TRBV19 to TRBJ1-4; D gene uncertain. The CDR3 is 13 residues long. Germline CDR1 and CDR2: LNHDA and SQIVND (reference sequence). V lost 4 bases and J lost 5, with 8 bases in between. The CDR3 bases are TGTGCCAGTAGTAGGAGGGCCAATGAAAAACTGTTTTTT. It is translated as CASSRRANEKLFF.

The rearrangement joins TRBV27 to TRBJ2-2, with TRBD2 matching 12 bases. The CDR3 length is 16 residues. Looked up from germline, CDR1 is MNHEY and CDR2 is SMNVEV (reference sequence). V was pared by 6 bases and J by 7 bases, with 9 bases of the junction left unmatched. CDR3 region: CASSHSSGGASGELFF. The CDR3, as DNA: TGTGCCAGCAGCCATTCTAGCGGGGGGGCAAGCGGGGAGCTGTTTTTT.

This clone was seen once. The V and J genes are TRBV24-1 and TRBJ2-3; tentatively, D is TRBD1 (5 bases). The V end lost 5 bases, the J end lost 3 bases, and 14 bases lay between the germline ends. The CDR3 contains 15 residues. From germline, CDR1 is KGHDR and CDR2 SFDVKD. The CDR3 spells CATSGSPSGTDTQYF. DNA of the CDR3: TGTGCCACCAGTGGGTCCCCTTCAGGGACAGATACGCAGTATTTT.

The chain uses TRBV15 and TRBJ2-3, with D possibly TRBD1 on 6 matching bases. V gave up 1 base and J gave up 1 base, with 15 bases separating them. This CDR3 spans 17 amino acids. Germline CDR1 is LNHNV and CDR2 is YYDKDF (reference sequence). Written as DNA, the CDR3 is TGTGCCACCAGCAGAGGCCGGGACACTCAACGCACAGATACGCAGTATTTT. This gives the protein CATSRGRDTQRTDTQYF.

This sequence joins TRBV6-2 or TRBV6-3 and TRBJ1-3; D may be TRBD1 (6 bases). Germline CDR1 reads MNHEY; CDR2 reads SVGEGT. The CDR3 is made up of 14 amino acids. With 6 bases removed from V and 6 bases from J, the gap between germline ends came to 15 bases. The CDR3 reads CASRPQGRINTIYF. DNA for the CDR3: TGTGCCAGCAGACCTCAGGGGCGGATAAACACCATATATTTT.

This rearrangement joins TRBV21-1 to TRBJ2-5; no check of the table's D call, TRBD2, against the DNA was made. TRBV21-1 corresponds to a pseudogene. The CDR3 contains 15 residues. The CDR3 bases are TGTGCCAGCAGCACGGCGGGGGAGGCGACAGAGACCCAGTACTTC. This encodes CASSTAGEATETQYF.

V gene TRBV30 combines with J gene TRBJ2-7; D not certain. CDR3 size: 11 residues. V shed 4 bases and J shed 2 bases, with 6 bases lying between them. Germline V CDR1 and CDR2: GTSNPN, SVGIG (reference sequence). For the CDR3, the DNA is TGTGCCTGGACCGTAGCCTACGAGCAGTACTTC. Translated: CAWTVAYEQYF.

V usage is TRBV19 and J usage is TRBJ1-1; the D is unclear. Trimming cost V 3 bases and J 7 bases, with 12 bases left between them. This CDR3 is 13 amino acids long. Germline assignment: CDR1 LNHDA and CDR2 SQIVND (reference sequence). The CDR3 DNA reads TGTGCCAGTAGTATTTCCTCCAGCGGTGAAGCTTTCTTT. This gives the protein CASSISSSGEAFF.

This clone was counted between two and nine times. The genes are TRBV4-3 and TRBJ1-4; 9 positions agree with TRBD1. Germline-derived CDR1 and CDR2 are LGHNA and YSLEER. With 2 bases clipped from V and 7 bases from J, the junction kept 11 bases outside the gene matches. This CDR3 is built from 17 residues. DNA of the CDR3: TGCGCCAGCAGCCAATCGGTCCCGGGACAGGGACTTGAAAAACTGTTTTTT. It yields the protein CASSQSVPGQGLEKLFF.